This TCR beta chain was observed in a study of radiation and T cells in renal cell carcinoma. This clone was seen a single time. The antigen remains undetermined. The V gene lost 7 bases and the J gene lost 0 bases, with 11 bases spanning the gap. This CDR3 spans 14 amino acids. CDR1 and CDR2 from the germline V gene are MNHEY and SVGAGI. The sample's time point: baseline pretreatment blood. Treatment here: 15 Gy SBRT to primary tumor, nephrectomy 4 weeks later. Radiation-treated patients gave blood at baseline, week 2 and week 4. The patient's renal cell carcinoma had clear cell pathology. Findings of the study overall: From baseline, blood top tumor clonotypes peaked at 2 weeks post-radiation. No pretreatment tumor biopsies were available for baseline clonotypes.

Using immunoSEQ multiplex PCR, the repertoire was profiled, and TCRdb retains in-frame clones only, with some absent. Of some 95,000 clones in the sample, approximately 86% are singletons; the top ten hold approximately 8%. The TCR comes from a man aged 45-65 years with renal cell carcinoma. Sequenced material: blood, taken from a patient whose treatment included radiotherapy and nephrectomy. The rearrangement uses TRBV6-5 and TRBJ2-3; D gene ambiguous. This chain's CDR3 is CASTPPTSTDTQYF. CDR3 DNA: TGTGCCAGCACCCCCCCCACTAGCACAGATACGCAGTATTTT.